The rows below give T cell receptor beta chains drawn from one sample of a study of shared clonotypes between healthy human individuals. Repertoires were generated with immunoSEQ multiplex PCR, while TCRdb's copy carries only in-frame clones and drops some. This table has about half a million clones, approximately 80% appearing once. The sample taken for sequencing was PBMCs. All receptors come from a woman aged 40 to 49 in good health. Some clones in this sample may be carry-over from other donors' samples. Both conserved end residues are part of each CDR3. D genes are given only for firm matches. Clone size appears in some rows only: once, few, many, or a class for an expanded clone.

.,TRBV4-2,.,TRBJ2-7,CASSQVRGQSLSYEQYF,TGTGCCAGCAGCCAAGTACGAGGACAGTCTCTCTCCTACGAGCAGTACTTC
.,TRBV28,.,TRBJ1-2,CASRGQPNYGYTF,TGTGCCAGCAGGGGTCAGCCAAACTATGGCTACACCTTC
.,TRBV5-4,.,TRBJ2-1,CASSRASTASSYNEQFF,TGTGCCAGCAGCCGCGCATCGACAGCGAGCTCCTACAATGAGCAGTTCTTC
few,TRBV27,.,TRBJ1-1,CASSLNRNTEAFF,TGTGCCAGCAGTTTGAACCGGAACACTGAAGCTTTCTTT
.,TRBV7-6,TRBD2,TRBJ2-3,CASSLGWGGSTDTQYF,TGTGCCAGCAGCTTAGGATGGGGGGGGAGCACAGATACGCAGTATTTT
.,TRBV28,.,TRBJ2-1,CASSLVQEPGEQFF,TGTGCCAGCAGTTTGGTTCAGGAGCCTGGAGAGCAGTTCTTC
.,TRBV28,.,TRBJ2-7,CASSFTRNRPYEQYF,TGTGCCAGCAGTTTCACCAGAAACAGGCCCTACGAGCAGTACTTC
.,TRBV6-6,.,TRBJ2-2,CASTGSRNTGELFF,TGTGCCAGCACCGGCAGTCGAAACACCGGGGAGCTGTTTTTT
.,TRBV5-8,.,TRBJ2-7,CASSSWDTMDEQYF,TGTGCCAGCAGCTCCTGGGACACCATGGACGAGCAGTACTTC
.,TRBV5-4,TRBD2,TRBJ2-3,CASSYWTSGSTDTQYF,TGTGCCAGCAGCTATTGGACTAGCGGAAGCACAGATACGCAGTATTTT
.,TRBV6-4,TRBD2,TRBJ2-1,CASSELGTSGSDEQFF,TGTGCCAGCAGCGAACTTGGGACTAGCGGGTCGGATGAGCAGTTCTTC
few,TRBV7-9,TRBD2,TRBJ2-5,CAAGASGRLETQYF,TGTGCCGCCGGAGCTAGCGGGAGGTTGGAGACCCAGTACTTC
few,TRBV28,.,TRBJ1-2,CASSLGSRNYGYTF,TGTGCCAGCAGTTTAGGGAGCAGGAACTATGGCTACACCTTC
few,TRBV6-5,TRBD1,TRBJ1-1,CASSRQGRASQAFF,TGTGCCAGCAGCCGACAGGGGCGGGCTTCCCAAGCTTTCTTT